This T cell receptor (beta chain) was identified during a study of T cell responses to AZD1222 COVID-19 vaccine. In the study overall: Second doses at about 4 or about 12 weeks were pooled.

CDR1 and CDR2 from the germline V gene are MDHEN and SYDVKM. There are 13 residues in the CDR3. The junction had 4 bases not matched to a gene; V was cut back by 6 bases and J by 6 bases. Sequencing was performed with immunoSEQ multiplex PCR; in TCRdb, only in-frame clones are kept and a portion is missing. The sample comprises approximately 140,000 clones, 80% to 90% of which are singletons, and about 5% rests with the top ten. This clone occurred a few times. Its antigen is unknown. Study results and limitations: Spike was spanned by vaccine-associated CD4 TCRs, with dominance at 160-218 and 743-854. Clonal diversity may have been underestimated, and the donors were mostly white British, with more females than males. There were repertoire samples only from the period after the peak T cell response.

The clonotype was recovered from an adult in good health. The sample in question was peripheral blood, obtained on day 0 of AZD1222 vaccination. The V call is TRBV28, the J call TRBJ2-1; 8 bases map to TRBD1. The CDR3 reads CASRLTGGNEQFF. For the CDR3, the DNA is TGTGCCAGCAGACTAACAGGGGGCAATGAGCAGTTCTTC.